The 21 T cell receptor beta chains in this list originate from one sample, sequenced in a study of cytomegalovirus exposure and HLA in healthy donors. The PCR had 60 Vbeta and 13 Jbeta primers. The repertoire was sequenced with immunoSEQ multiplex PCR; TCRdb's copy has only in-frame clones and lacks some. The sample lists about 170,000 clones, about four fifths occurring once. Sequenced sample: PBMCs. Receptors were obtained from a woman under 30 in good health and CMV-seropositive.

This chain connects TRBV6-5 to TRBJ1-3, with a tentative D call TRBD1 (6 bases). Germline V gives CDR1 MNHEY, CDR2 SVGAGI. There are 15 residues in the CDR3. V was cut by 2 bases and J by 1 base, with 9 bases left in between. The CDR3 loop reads CASSYLGASGNTIYF. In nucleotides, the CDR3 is TGTGCCAGCAGTTACCTGGGGGCATCTGGAAACACCATATATTTT.

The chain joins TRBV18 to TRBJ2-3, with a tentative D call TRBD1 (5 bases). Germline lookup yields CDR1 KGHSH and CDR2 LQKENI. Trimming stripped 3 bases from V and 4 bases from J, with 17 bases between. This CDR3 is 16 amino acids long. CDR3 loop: CASSPRSAGKADTQYF. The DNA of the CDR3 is TGTGCCAGCTCACCGCGGTCGGCAGGGAAGGCAGATACGCAGTATTTT.

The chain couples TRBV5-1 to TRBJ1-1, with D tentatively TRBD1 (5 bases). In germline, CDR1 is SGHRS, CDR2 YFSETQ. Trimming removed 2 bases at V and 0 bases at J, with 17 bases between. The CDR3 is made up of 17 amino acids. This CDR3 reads CASSFAGPGTMNTEAFF. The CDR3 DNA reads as TGCGCCAGCAGCTTCGCGGGACCTGGGACCATGAACACTGAAGCTTTCTTT.

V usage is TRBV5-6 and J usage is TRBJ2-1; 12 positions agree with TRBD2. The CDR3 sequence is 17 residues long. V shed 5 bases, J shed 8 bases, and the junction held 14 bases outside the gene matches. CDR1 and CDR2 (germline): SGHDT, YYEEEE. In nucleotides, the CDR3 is TGTGCCAGCAGACTCAGCCCAGGACTAGCGGGGTTTTATGAGCAGTTCTTC. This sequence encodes CASRLSPGLAGFYEQFF. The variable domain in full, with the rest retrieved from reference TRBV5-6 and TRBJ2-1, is DAGVTQSPTHLIKTRGQQVTLRCSPKSGHDTVSWYQQALGQGPQFIFQYYEEEERQRGNFPDRFSGHQFPNYSSELNVNALLLGDSALYLCASRLSPGLAGFYEQFFGPGTRLTVL.

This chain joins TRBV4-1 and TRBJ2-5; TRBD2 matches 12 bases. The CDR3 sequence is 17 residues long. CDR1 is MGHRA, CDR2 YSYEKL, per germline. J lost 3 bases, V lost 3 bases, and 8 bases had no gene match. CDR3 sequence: CASSQPGTSGPKETQYF. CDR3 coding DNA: TGCGCCAGCAGCCAGCCCGGGACTAGCGGGCCTAAAGAGACCCAGTACTTC.

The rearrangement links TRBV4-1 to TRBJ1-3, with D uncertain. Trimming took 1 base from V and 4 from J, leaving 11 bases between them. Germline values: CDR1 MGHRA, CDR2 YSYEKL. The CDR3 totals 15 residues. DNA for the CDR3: TGCGCCAGCAGCCAAGCGTGGAGGGTAGGAAACACCATATATTTT. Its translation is CASSQAWRVGNTIYF.

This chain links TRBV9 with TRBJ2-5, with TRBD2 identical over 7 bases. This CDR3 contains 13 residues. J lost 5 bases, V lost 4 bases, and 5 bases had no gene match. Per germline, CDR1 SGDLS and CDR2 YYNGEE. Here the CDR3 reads CASSPAGSETQYF. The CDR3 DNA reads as TGTGCCAGCAGCCCAGCGGGAAGCGAGACCCAGTACTTC.

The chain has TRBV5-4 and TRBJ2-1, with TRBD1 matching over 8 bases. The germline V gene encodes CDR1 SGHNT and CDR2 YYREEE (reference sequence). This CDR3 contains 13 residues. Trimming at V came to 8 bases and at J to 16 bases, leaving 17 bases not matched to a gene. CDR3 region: CASMYVPGGFQFF. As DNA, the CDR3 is TGTGCCAGTATGTACGTCCCAGGGGGCTTTCAATTCTTC.

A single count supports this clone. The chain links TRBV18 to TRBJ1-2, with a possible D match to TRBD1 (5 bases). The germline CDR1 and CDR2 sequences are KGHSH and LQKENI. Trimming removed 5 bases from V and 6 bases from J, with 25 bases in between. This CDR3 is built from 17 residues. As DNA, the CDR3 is TGTGCCAGCTCAGCCAGCCCAGGCGGGGGTTCCGGAGATGGCTACACCTTC. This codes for CASSASPGGGSGDGYTF.

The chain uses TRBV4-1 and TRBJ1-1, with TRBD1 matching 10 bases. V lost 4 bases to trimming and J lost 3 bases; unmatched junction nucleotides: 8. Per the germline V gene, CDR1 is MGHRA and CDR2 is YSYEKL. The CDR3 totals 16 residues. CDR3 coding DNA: TGCGCCAGCAGCCGAGGACAGGGGGGGTCGGACACTGAAGCTTTCTTT. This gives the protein CASSRGQGGSDTEAFF.

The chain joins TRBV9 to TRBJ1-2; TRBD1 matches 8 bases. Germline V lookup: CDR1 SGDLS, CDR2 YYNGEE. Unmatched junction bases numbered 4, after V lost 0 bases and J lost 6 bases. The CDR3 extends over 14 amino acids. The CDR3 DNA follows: TGTGCCAGCAGCGTAGTCGGCAGGGGGCATGGCTACACCTTC. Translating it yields CASSVVGRGHGYTF.

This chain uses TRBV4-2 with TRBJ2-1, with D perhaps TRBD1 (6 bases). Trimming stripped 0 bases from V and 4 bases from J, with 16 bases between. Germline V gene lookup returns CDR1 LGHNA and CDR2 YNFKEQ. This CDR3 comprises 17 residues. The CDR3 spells CASSQEVSGTLYNEQFF. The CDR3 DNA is TGTGCCAGCAGCCAAGAAGTTTCCGGGACACTATACAATGAGCAGTTCTTC.

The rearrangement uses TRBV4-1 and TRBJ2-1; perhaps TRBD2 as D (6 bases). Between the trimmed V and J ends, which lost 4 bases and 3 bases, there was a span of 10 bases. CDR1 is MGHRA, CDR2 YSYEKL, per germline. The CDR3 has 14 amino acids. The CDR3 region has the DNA TGCGCCAGCAGCCTCCCCGGGGGCTACAATGAGCAGTTCTTC. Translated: CASSLPGGYNEQFF.

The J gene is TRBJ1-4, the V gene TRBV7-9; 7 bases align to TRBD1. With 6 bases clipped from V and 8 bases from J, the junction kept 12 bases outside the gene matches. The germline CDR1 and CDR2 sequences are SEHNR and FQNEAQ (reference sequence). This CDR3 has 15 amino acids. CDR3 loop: CASRAKDRLSEKLFF. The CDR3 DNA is TGTGCCAGCAGGGCAAAGGACAGGCTTTCAGAAAAACTGTTTTTT.

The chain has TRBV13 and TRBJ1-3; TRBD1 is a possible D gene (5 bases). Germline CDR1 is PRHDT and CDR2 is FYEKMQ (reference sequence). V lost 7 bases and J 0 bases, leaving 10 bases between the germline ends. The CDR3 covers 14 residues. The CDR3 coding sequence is TGTGCCAGCAAGGAGGGGAGCTCTGGAAACACCATATATTTT. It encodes CASKEGSSGNTIYF. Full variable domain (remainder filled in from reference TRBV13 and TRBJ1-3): AAGVIQSPRHLIKEKRETATLKCYPIPRHDTVYWYQQGPGQDPQFLISFYEKMQSDKGSIPDRFSAQQFSDYHSELNMSSLELGDSALYFCASKEGSSGNTIYFGEGSWLTVV.

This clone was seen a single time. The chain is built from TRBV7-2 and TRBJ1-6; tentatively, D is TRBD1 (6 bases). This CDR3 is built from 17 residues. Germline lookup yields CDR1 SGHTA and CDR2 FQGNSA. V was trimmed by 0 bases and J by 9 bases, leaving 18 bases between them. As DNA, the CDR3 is TGTGCCAGCAGCTTAGCCACCCCGCAGGGGACGGGTTCACCCCTCCACTTT. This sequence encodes CASSLATPQGTGSPLHF.

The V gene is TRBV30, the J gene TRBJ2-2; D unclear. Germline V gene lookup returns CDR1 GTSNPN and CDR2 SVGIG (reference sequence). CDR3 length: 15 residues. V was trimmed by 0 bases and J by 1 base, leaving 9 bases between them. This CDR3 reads CAWSVLAVNTGELFF. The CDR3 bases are TGTGCCTGGAGTGTACTGGCGGTGAACACCGGGGAGCTGTTTTTT.

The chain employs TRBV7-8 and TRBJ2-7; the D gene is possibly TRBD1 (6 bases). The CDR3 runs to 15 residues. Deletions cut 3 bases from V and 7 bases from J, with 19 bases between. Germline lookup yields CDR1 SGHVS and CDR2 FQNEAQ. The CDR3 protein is CASSFLVAGEMEQYF. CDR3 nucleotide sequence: TGTGCCAGCAGCTTTCTGGTGGCAGGGGAAATGGAGCAGTACTTC.

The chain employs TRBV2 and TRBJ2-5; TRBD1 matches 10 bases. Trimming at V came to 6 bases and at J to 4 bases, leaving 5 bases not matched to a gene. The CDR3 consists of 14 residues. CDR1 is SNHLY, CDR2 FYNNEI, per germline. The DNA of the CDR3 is TGTGCCAGCAGCGTAGGGACAGGGGTAGAGACCCAGTACTTC. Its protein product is CASSVGTGVETQYF.

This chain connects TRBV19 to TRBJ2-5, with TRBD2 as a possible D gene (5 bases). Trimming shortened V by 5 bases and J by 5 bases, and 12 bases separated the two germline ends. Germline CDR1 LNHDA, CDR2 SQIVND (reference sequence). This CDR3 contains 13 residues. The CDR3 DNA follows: TGTGCCAGTAGTTACGGACTGGGGGAGACCCAGTACTTC. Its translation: CASSYGLGETQYF.

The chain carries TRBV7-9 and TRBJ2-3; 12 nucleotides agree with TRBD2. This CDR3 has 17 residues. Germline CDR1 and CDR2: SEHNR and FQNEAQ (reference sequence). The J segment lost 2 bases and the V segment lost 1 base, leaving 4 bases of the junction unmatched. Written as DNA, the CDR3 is TGTGCCAGCAGCTTAGGACTAGCGGGGGCCCCCACAGATACGCAGTATTTT. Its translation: CASSLGLAGAPTDTQYF. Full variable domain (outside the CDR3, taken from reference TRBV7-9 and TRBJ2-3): DTGVSQNPRHKITKRGQNVTFRCDPISEHNRLYWYRQTLGQGPEFLTYFQNEAQLEKSRLLSDRFSAERPKGSFSTLEIQRTEQGDSAMYLCASSLGLAGAPTDTQYFGPGTRLTVL.